What follows describes a single TCR beta chain. As yet, its antigen is unknown. This entry belongs to a study of shared clonotypes between healthy human individuals. Study details: A couple of women and a few men aged 18 to 49 served as donors.

Naive-designated CD8 cells lacked CD45RO, were positively enriched for CCR7, and omitted terminally differentiated effector memory CD45RA+ cells. All donors were Caucasian adults living in Nashville, Tennessee. The study's findings and limits: Sampling was confined to blood; repertoires within tissues likely differ.

V lost 2 bases and J lost 3, with 19 bases in between. In germline, CDR1 is MDHEN, CDR2 SYDVKM. The CDR3 has 17 amino acids. Assay used: immunoSEQ multiplex PCR; TCRdb lists only in-frame clones, some missing. This repertoire shows almost 700,000 clones, 90% to 95% found once; its top ten account for roughly 22%. The V and J genes are TRBV28 and TRBJ1-2, with D perhaps matching TRBD1 (5 bases). Source material: naive CD8+ T cells sorted from blood. This receptor was taken from a man aged 25-45 years in good health. The CDR3 here is CASSLGGPRKGHYGYTF. The CDR3 nucleotides are TGTGCCAGCAGTTTAGGGGGACCCAGGAAGGGCCACTATGGCTACACCTTC.